The 10 T cell receptor beta chains given below trace back to one sample, sequenced in a study of T cell responses to AZD1222 COVID-19 vaccine. Only in-frame clones appear in the TCRdb table, and some are missing; sequencing was by immunoSEQ multiplex PCR. There are 150,000 or so clones in the sample; 92% occur only once, and around 1% lies in the top ten. The sequencing used peripheral blood, collected 28 days after the second AZD1222 dose. The receptors here all came from an adult who received the AZD1222 COVID-19 vaccine.

J is TRBJ1-2 and V is TRBV2, with 7 bases identical to TRBD1. Per germline, CDR1 SNHLY and CDR2 FYNNEI. The CDR3 sequence is 16 residues long. V trimming: 6 bases; J trimming: 9 bases; junction bases outside the gene matches: 19. The CDR3 nucleotides are TGTGCCAGCAGCCGCCAGAGAGGGGGACAGACGAAAAGCTACACCTTC. It specifies CASSRQRGGQTKSYTF.

The rearrangement joins TRBV7-9 to TRBJ2-7; D is uncertain. V dropped 6 bases and J dropped 7 bases, with 19 bases sitting between them. This CDR3 has 14 residues. The germline CDR1 and CDR2 sequences are SEHNR and FQNEAQ (reference sequence). The CDR3 loop reads CASSPGRFPREQYF. For the CDR3, the DNA is TGTGCCAGCAGTCCCGGACGGTTTCCTAGAGAGCAGTACTTC.

The chain is built from TRBV6-5 and TRBJ1-5; TRBD1 might be the D (5 bases). Germline V gene data show CDR1 as MNHEY and CDR2 as SVGAGI. This CDR3 contains 15 residues. V was cut by 2 bases and J by 3 bases, with 11 bases left in between. The CDR3 bases are TGTGCCAGCAGTTACGGATTGGGGCACAATCAGCCCCAGCATTTT. Translating gives CASSYGLGHNQPQHF.

As for this clone: The same CDR3 arises from other DNA sequences in this sample as well. The gene calls are TRBV19 and TRBJ2-7, with a possible D match to TRBD2 (5 bases). Germline CDR1 and CDR2: LNHDA and SQIVND (reference sequence). V lost 6 bases to trimming and J lost 0 bases, with 12 bases between them. The CDR3 runs to 14 residues. This chain's CDR3 is CASRRTGSSYEQYF. CDR3 DNA: TGTGCCAGTAGGCGGACGGGAAGCTCCTACGAGCAGTACTTC.

A remark on this clone: Mismatch with germline at one junction end may stem from a read error. The rearrangement joins TRBV12-3 or TRBV12-4 to TRBJ2-3; 9 bases align to TRBD1. This CDR3 is built from 12 residues. The DNA for the CDR3 is TGTGCCAGCAGCCTTTACGACAGGGGGGTGGGTTTT. Translated, it gives CASSLYDRGVGF.

The chain couples TRBV9 to TRBJ1-4, with D possibly matching TRBD1 (5 bases). Trimming removed 4 bases from V and 0 bases from J, with 13 bases in between. Germline V gene sequence: CDR1 SGDLS, CDR2 YYNGEE. There are 16 residues in the CDR3. The CDR3 loop is CASSPWGGATNEKLFF. The DNA for the CDR3 is TGTGCCAGCAGCCCCTGGGGCGGCGCAACTAATGAAAAACTGTTTTTT.

The J gene is TRBJ1-4, the V gene TRBV5-6; D is possibly TRBD1 (5 bases). In germline, CDR1 is SGHDT, CDR2 YYEEEE. V was clipped by 4 bases and J by 4 bases, with 11 bases between them. The CDR3 runs 14 residues. Written as DNA, the CDR3 is TGTGCCAGCAGCCCGACAGTTGGTAATGAAAAACTGTTTTTT. Its protein product is CASSPTVGNEKLFF.

The chain has TRBV6-5 and TRBJ1-2; D is perhaps TRBD1 (6 bases). This CDR3 has 15 amino acids. Germline V gene lookup returns CDR1 MNHEY and CDR2 SVGAGI. With 1 base removed from V and 8 bases from J, the gap between germline ends came to 17 bases. CDR3 DNA sequence: TGTGCCAGCAGTTACTGGCCCCGGGGGGCGCCCGGCTACACCTTC. Its protein is CASSYWPRGAPGYTF.

The chain combines TRBV7-9 with TRBJ2-1, with 8 bases identical to TRBD1. V lost 5 bases, J lost 4 bases, and 4 bases stayed unmatched. This CDR3 has 14 residues. Per the germline V gene, CDR1 is SEHNR and CDR2 is FQNEAQ (reference sequence). DNA for the CDR3: TGTGCCAGCAGCAAATGGGACAGGTACAATGAGCAGTTCTTC. It encodes CASSKWDRYNEQFF.

The rearrangement joins TRBV5-1 to TRBJ1-1, with D possibly TRBD1 on 5 matching bases. Trimming removed 3 bases from V and 3 bases from J, with 15 bases in between. The CDR3 has 15 amino acids. Germline assignment: CDR1 SGHRS and CDR2 YFSETQ. CDR3 in amino acids: CASSWDLPWDTEAFF. CDR3 bases: TGCGCCAGCAGCTGGGACCTCCCTTGGGACACTGAAGCTTTCTTT.